This entry lists 15 T cell receptor beta chains sequenced from one sample in a study of shared clonotypes between healthy human individuals. Measured with immunoSEQ multiplex PCR; TCRdb has only the in-frame clones, and not every one. The top ten hold more than 0.5% of the sample, which has over a million clones, about 84% seen once. Sequencing was performed on memory CD4+ T cells from PBMCs. As for subset: CD45RA-negative fraction. These receptor sequences come from a man younger than 30 in good health. Some clones in this sample may be carry-over from other donors' samples.

The J gene is TRBJ1-6, the V gene TRBV4-2; D is unresolved. This CDR3 is 17 amino acids long. V dropped 3 bases and J dropped 9 bases, with 21 bases sitting between them. Per the germline V gene, CDR1 is LGHNA and CDR2 is YNFKEQ. The CDR3 nucleotides read TGTGCCAGCAGCCACCCTAGCCAGGTTTTCTCGGCTTCACCCCTCCACTTT. It yields the protein CASSHPSQVFSASPLHF.

This clone was observed at least ten times. This chain joins TRBV5-1 and TRBJ1-2; D unclear. Germline values: CDR1 SGHRS, CDR2 YFSETQ. The CDR3 length is 14 residues. V was cut by 2 bases and J by 2 bases, with 10 bases left in between. The CDR3 sequence: CASSFDGPNYGYTF. The DNA for the CDR3 is TGCGCCAGCAGCTTCGACGGACCGAACTATGGCTACACCTTC.

J is TRBJ2-7 and V is TRBV4-2; D is unclear. The germline V gene encodes CDR1 LGHNA and CDR2 YNFKEQ. This CDR3 spans 16 amino acids. V was clipped by 0 bases and J by 2 bases, with 14 bases between them. CDR3 DNA sequence: TGTGCCAGCAGCCAAGATCTGGTCGGCGGCACCTACGAGCAGTACTTC. Protein product: CASSQDLVGGTYEQYF.

V and J are TRBV4-1 and TRBJ1-1, with 8 bases lining up with TRBD1. V trimming: 3 bases; J trimming: 1 base; junction bases outside the gene matches: 7. Per germline, CDR1 MGHRA and CDR2 YSYEKL. This CDR3 region has 16 residues. The CDR3: CASSQPDRGRNTEAFF. CDR3 sequence (DNA): TGCGCCAGCAGCCAGCCTGACAGGGGAAGGAACACTGAAGCTTTCTTT.

V gene TRBV5-6 combines with J gene TRBJ1-5; 7 nucleotides agree with TRBD1. After removal of 1 base from V and 0 bases from J, the junction contained 4 bases not matched to a gene. This CDR3 has 16 amino acids. From germline, CDR1 is SGHDT and CDR2 YYEEEE. The CDR3 nucleotides are TGTGCCAGCAGCTTGTGGGACAGCTATAGCAATCAGCCCCAGCATTTT. Its protein is CASSLWDSYSNQPQHF.

This clone was observed a handful of times. The chain is built from TRBV28 and TRBJ1-2; D ambiguous. This CDR3 comprises 16 residues. Trimming stripped 2 bases from V and 5 bases from J, with 18 bases between. Germline V CDR1 and CDR2: MDHEN, SYDVKM. CDR3 sequence: CASSLGGGNGGYGYTF. CDR3 sequence (DNA): TGTGCCAGCAGTTTAGGCGGAGGGAATGGTGGATATGGCTACACCTTC.

This clone was seen only a few times. The chain has TRBV2 and TRBJ2-3, with D perhaps assigned TRBD1 or TRBD2 (5 bases each). This CDR3 contains 14 residues. Trimming cost V 7 bases and J 2 bases, with 13 bases left between them. CDR1 is SNHLY and CDR2 is FYNNEI in the germline V gene. The CDR3 coding sequence is TGTGCCAGCAAACTAGGGGTCTCCACAGATACGCAGTATTTT. This gives the protein CASKLGVSTDTQYF.

The table lists this clone with a few counts. The CDR3 region has the DNA TGTGCCAGCCTAGGATCGGCTGAAGCTTTCTTT. Protein sequence: CASLGSAEAFF. The rearrangement links TRBV6-5 to TRBJ1-1; D is unresolved. V was clipped by 8 bases and J by 6 bases, with 10 bases between them. Germline loops: CDR1 MNHEY, CDR2 SVGAGI. This CDR3 spans 11 amino acids.

The rearrangement uses TRBV9 and TRBJ2-1; 7 bases fit TRBD2. This CDR3 region has 14 residues. V lost 4 bases to trimming and J lost 7 bases; unmatched junction nucleotides: 8. Germline-derived CDR1 and CDR2 are SGDLS and YYNGEE. The CDR3 sequence: CASSRTSLGNEQFF. CDR3 bases: TGTGCCAGCAGCCGGACTAGTCTAGGGAATGAGCAGTTCTTC.

The chain combines TRBV10-3 with TRBJ1-1; D unresolved. V was clipped by 8 bases and J by 1 base, with 11 bases between them. The CDR3 totals 13 residues. From germline, CDR1 is ENHRY and CDR2 SYGVKD. CDR3 DNA sequence: TGTGCCATCGCGGGCCGGGGGAACACTGAAGCTTTCTTT. Its protein product is CAIAGRGNTEAFF.

This sequence joins TRBV10-2 and TRBJ2-1; 15 nucleotides align to TRBD2. Trimming removed 5 bases from V and 9 bases from J; junction bases left unmatched: 11. Germline assignment: CDR1 WSHSY and CDR2 SAAADI. The length of the CDR3 is 17 residues. CDR3 amino acids: CASSFTGTSGRKGEQFF. In nucleotides, the CDR3 is TGCGCCAGCAGTTTCACCGGGACTAGCGGGAGGAAGGGTGAGCAGTTCTTC.

The chain links TRBV18 to TRBJ2-7, with TRBD1 matching over 9 bases. CDR3 size: 15 residues. The junction had 9 bases not matched to a gene; V was cut back by 5 bases and J by 4 bases. Germline values: CDR1 KGHSH, CDR2 LQKENI. Written as DNA, the CDR3 is TGTGCCAGCTCATTTCAGACAGGGGGATTTTACGAGCAGTACTTC. Translated: CASSFQTGGFYEQYF. The complete variable domain, with remaining parts taken from reference TRBV18 and TRBJ2-7, reads NAGVMQNPRHLVRRRGQEARLRCSPMKGHSHVYWYRQLPEEGLKFMVYLQKENIIDESGMPKERFSAEFPKEGPSILRIQQVVRGDSAAYFCASSFQTGGFYEQYFGPGTRLTVT.

This clone appeared a single time. The chain carries TRBV19 and TRBJ1-1, with 10 bases lining up with TRBD1. The trim removed 3 bases at V and 5 bases at J, leaving 6 bases unmatched. The CDR3 totals 15 residues. The germline V gene encodes CDR1 LNHDA and CDR2 SQIVND (reference sequence). CDR3 DNA: TGTGCCAGTAGTATTCCCGGGACAGGGGCAACTGAAGCTTTCTTT. It yields the protein CASSIPGTGATEAFF.

This clone turned up a few times. The J gene is TRBJ1-5, the V gene TRBV4-2; D gene ambiguous. CDR1 is LGHNA and CDR2 is YNFKEQ in the germline V gene. V lost 1 base, J lost 9 bases, and 16 bases lay in between. There are 15 residues in the CDR3. The CDR3 sequence: CASSQGAGVDGPQHF. In DNA form, the CDR3 reads TGTGCCAGCAGCCAAGGGGCCGGAGTAGACGGGCCCCAGCATTTT.

The V call is TRBV28, the J call TRBJ2-5; D call uncertain. Trimming left V 2 bases short and J 1 base short, with 11 bases between. Germline CDR1 is MDHEN and CDR2 is SYDVKM. This CDR3 is 15 amino acids long. The CDR3 reads CASSLMGFGQETQYF. In nucleotides, the CDR3 is TGTGCCAGCAGTTTAATGGGCTTTGGCCAAGAGACCCAGTACTTC.